The next 13 T cell receptor beta chains were all read from a single sample in a study of CD8+ T cells in alopecia areata (dated by TCRdb to the late 2010s). The sample's time point label, decoded: about 25 weeks on oral tofacitinib. This specimen's treatment or condition label, per the study, means: oral pan-JAK inhibitor, 5-10 mg twice daily. The library relied on the immunoSEQ multiplex PCR assay. To provide template for TCR sequencing, every sample had RNA extracted and reverse transcribed into cDNA. TCRdb stores this immuneACCESS table with in-frame sequences only. Part of the clones is absent; in the studies checked, under half of the shortfall reflects unresolved V genes, and no reason is known for the rest. For this sample the table gives 180,000 or so clones, of which roughly 50% were detected only once. The top ten hold less than 14% of the sample. The sample was CD8+ T cells sorted from blood, taken at week 24, from a patient treated with tofacitinib. These receptors came from a human donor with alopecia areata.

The chain uses TRBV30 and TRBJ1-2; 7 nucleotides align to TRBD1. Germline CDR1 GTSNPN, CDR2 SVGIG (reference sequence). This CDR3 spans 15 amino acids. CDR3 nucleotides: TGTGCTTTATATCCCCGTGACAGGGCTGACTATGGCTACACCTTC. It is translated as CALYPRDRADYGYTF.

This clone was recorded a few times. This sequence joins TRBV7-6 and TRBJ2-7, with TRBD2 identical over 13 bases. The CDR3 is 17 amino acids. Germline assignment: CDR1 SGHVS and CDR2 FNYEAQ. V lost 4 bases to trimming and J lost 5 bases; unmatched junction nucleotides: 11. This chain's CDR3 is CASSSAPVTSGGNEQYF. For the CDR3, the DNA is TGTGCCAGCAGCTCCGCGCCCGTGACTAGCGGGGGGAACGAGCAGTACTTC.

The V and J genes are TRBV7-2 and TRBJ1-1; 11 bases map to TRBD1. The CDR3 is made up of 14 amino acids. Losses at the gene ends were 3 bases for V and 5 bases for J; bases not matched to a gene: 2. Germline V CDR1 and CDR2: SGHTA, FQGNSA. CDR3 nucleotides: TGTGCCAGCAGCTTTGGACAGGGGGCGACTGAAGCTTTCTTT. Translating it yields CASSFGQGATEAFF.

This clone is deemed medium-sized. The chain links TRBV6-4 to TRBJ2-6, with a tentative D call TRBD1 (6 bases). V was shortened by 2 bases and J by 1 base, with 6 bases between the two germline ends. CDR3 size: 15 residues. The germline CDR1 and CDR2 sequences are MRHNA and SNTAGT. In nucleotides, the CDR3 is TGTGCCAGCAGTGACAGGGGGTCTGGGGCCAACGTCCTGACTTTC. Its protein product is CASSDRGSGANVLTF.

This chain links TRBV7-9 with TRBJ1-5; 7 bases agree with TRBD1. V lost 5 bases to trimming and J lost 9 bases; unmatched junction nucleotides: 7. Germline lookup yields CDR1 SEHNR and CDR2 FQNEAQ (reference sequence). The CDR3 runs to 13 residues. In nucleotides, the CDR3 is TGTGCCAGCAGCCCTAACAGGGGCTTGCCCCAGCATTTT. It yields the protein CASSPNRGLPQHF.

The V call is TRBV5-1, the J call TRBJ2-3; D is perhaps TRBD1 (6 bases). Trimming cost V 6 bases and J 2 bases, with 16 bases left between them. CDR1 and CDR2 (germline): SGHRS, YFSETQ. The CDR3 consists of 15 residues. The CDR3 DNA reads TGCGCCAGCATGACGGACAGCCCCTCCACAGATACGCAGTATTTT. It codes for CASMTDSPSTDTQYF.

J is TRBJ1-1 and V is TRBV7-8, with 8 bases identical to TRBD1. CDR3 length: 15 amino acids. V shed 2 bases and J 3 bases; nucleotides not matched to a gene: 5. CDR1 and CDR2 (germline): SGHVS, FQNEAQ. This CDR3 is CASSLTRGLDTEAFF. CDR3 bases: TGTGCCAGCAGCTTAACCAGGGGGCTGGACACTGAAGCTTTCTTT.

The rearrangement joins TRBV27 to TRBJ2-3; no clear D gene. This CDR3 has 15 amino acids. Germline values: CDR1 MNHEY, CDR2 SMNVEV (reference sequence). V lost 0 bases to trimming and J lost 2 bases, with 9 bases between them. CDR3 sequence (DNA): TGTGCCAGCAGTTTATCGGCCAGCTTCACAGATACGCAGTATTTT. The encoded protein is CASSLSASFTDTQYF.

The chain carries TRBV27 and TRBJ1-2, with D possibly being TRBD1 (6 bases). The germline V gene has CDR1 MNHEY and CDR2 SMNVEV (reference sequence). Between the trimmed V and J ends, which lost 5 bases and 4 bases, there was a span of 14 bases. CDR3 length: 14 residues. DNA of the CDR3: TGTGCCAGCAGTCCGGACAGCAGCCTCTATGGCTACACCTTC. This codes for CASSPDSSLYGYTF.

This clone was found a few times. This chain links TRBV10-3 with TRBJ1-1, with a weak D call TRBD1 (6 bases). The V and J ends lost 11 bases and 4 bases respectively, with 17 bases between them. In germline, CDR1 is ENHRY, CDR2 SYGVKD. CDR3 length: 13 residues. As DNA, the CDR3 is TGTGCCTCGGGCGGGGGGCTCGGCACTGAAGCTTTCTTT. Its protein product is CASGGGLGTEAFF.

This clone has just a few counts. The chain recombines TRBV29-1 with TRBJ2-1; 7 bases map to TRBD2. The CDR3 sequence is 14 residues long. V was pared by 4 bases and J by 6 bases, with 9 bases of the junction left unmatched. Germline CDR1 is SQVTM and CDR2 is ANQGSEA. The CDR3 DNA reads TGCAGCGTTGCGGGACTCCCGGGGGGCAATGAGCAGTTCTTC. This encodes CSVAGLPGGNEQFF.

The chain links TRBV30 to TRBJ2-1, with 8 nucleotides matching TRBD2. The CDR3 is made up of 14 amino acids. Germline CDR1 GTSNPN, CDR2 SVGIG (reference sequence). The V gene end was trimmed by 1 base and the J gene end by 7 bases; junction bases not matched to a gene: 6. CDR3 protein: CAWSAARGDNEQFF. The CDR3 DNA follows: TGTGCCTGGAGTGCGGCGCGGGGGGATAATGAGCAGTTCTTC.

V gene TRBV27 combines with J gene TRBJ2-7; D not certain. The length of the CDR3 is 13 residues. Trimming took 8 bases from V and 4 from J, leaving 15 bases between them. Germline V CDR1 and CDR2: MNHEY, SMNVEV (reference sequence). The CDR3 DNA reads as TGTGCCAGCGGGTTGGACCCGTCGTACGAGCAGTACTTC. Translating gives CASGLDPSYEQYF.